This TCR beta chain was retrieved from a study of blood T cell repertoires in COVID-19. With 1 base removed from V and 2 bases from J, the gap between germline ends came to 10 bases. Germline values: CDR1 SGHDT, CDR2 YYEEEE. The CDR3 runs 15 residues. Only in-frame clones appear in the TCRdb table, and some are missing; sequencing was by immunoSEQ multiplex PCR. This table holds about 200,000 clones, 75% to 85% found once. The receptor comes from a man aged 50 or older with active or convalescent COVID-19. Sequencing was carried out using peripheral blood. This chain uses TRBV5-6 with TRBJ2-1, with D uncertain. CDR3 coding DNA: TGTGCCAGCAGCTTGAGTGGCGGCGCCTACAATGAGCAGTTCTTC. It specifies CASSLSGGAYNEQFF.